What follows are 22 T cell receptor beta chains derived from one specimen sequenced in a study of blood T cells in healthy people across ages. With a J-beta primer mix and a sample-barcoded 5' primer, a second PCR ran about 6 to 11 cycles. TCRdb processed the 5' RACE reads anew with MiXCR; each CDR3 protein has one entry. Of under 950,000 distinct CDR3 sequences listed, about a fifth are singletons. Input material: blood. The source is a man in his 70s in good health.

This clonotype was recorded a few times. V usage is TRBV7-2 and J usage is TRBJ1-3; D perhaps matches TRBD1 (5 bases). The CDR3 is made up of 15 amino acids. Trimming took 5 bases from V and 4 from J, leaving 15 bases between them. Germline V gene lookup returns CDR1 SGHTA and CDR2 FQGNSA. The CDR3 sequence is CASSQGTMAGNTIYF. In DNA form, the CDR3 reads TGTGCCAGCAGCCAAGGGACTATGGCCGGAAACACCATATATTTT. The full variable domain, with the rest looked up from reference TRBV7-2 and TRBJ1-3, is GAGVSQSPSNKVTEKGKDVELRCDPISGHTALYWYRQSLGQGLEFLIYFQGNSAPDKSGLPSDRFSAERTGGSVSTLTIQRTQQEDSAVYLCASSQGTMAGNTIYFGEGSWLTVV.

V gene TRBV29-1 combines with J gene TRBJ2-7; 8 bases are shared with TRBD2. The germline V gene encodes CDR1 SQVTM and CDR2 ANQGSEA. The CDR3 extends over 12 amino acids. J was trimmed by 4 bases and V by 6 bases; bases with no gene match: 5. DNA for the CDR3: TGCAGCGTGCGGGGGGAGTCTTACGAGCAGTACTTC. This encodes CSVRGESYEQYF.

The chain links TRBV20-1 to TRBJ2-3; tentative D call: TRBD1 (5 bases). The germline V gene encodes CDR1 DFQATT and CDR2 SNEGSKA (reference sequence). The CDR3 is 11 amino acids. The germline V and J ends were trimmed by 6 bases and 5 bases, with 9 bases remaining between them. CDR3 sequence (DNA): TGCAGTGCCCCCCAGGGAGATACGCAGTATTTT. It is translated as CSAPQGDTQYF.

V usage is TRBV5-1 and J usage is TRBJ2-1; TRBD2 is a possible D gene (7 bases). The germline CDR1 and CDR2 sequences are SGHRS and YFSETQ. The CDR3 is 15 amino acids. Trimming shortened V by 3 bases and J by 7 bases, and 17 bases separated the two germline ends. The CDR3 spells CASSSRFGGRNEQFF. The CDR3 nucleotides are TGCGCCAGCAGCTCCCGGTTCGGGGGGCGTAATGAGCAGTTCTTC.

The V and J genes are TRBV7-9 and TRBJ1-2; D perhaps matches TRBD1 (6 bases). CDR1 and CDR2 from the germline V gene are SEHNR and FQNEAQ (reference sequence). V lost 8 bases and J 2 bases, leaving 18 bases between the germline ends. CDR3 size: 15 residues. The chain's CDR3 is CASGGGTPNNYGYTF. CDR3 nucleotide sequence: TGTGCCAGCGGCGGCGGGACACCCAACAACTATGGCTACACCTTC.

This clonotype was picked up a small number of times. This chain joins TRBV5-6 and TRBJ2-1; D is uncertain. Looked up from germline, CDR1 is SGHDT and CDR2 is YYEEEE. V lost 4 bases to trimming and J lost 8 bases, with 10 bases between them. CDR3 length equals 12 residues. CDR3 region: CASSHLSDEQFF. The CDR3 nucleotides read TGTGCCAGCAGCCACCTCTCCGATGAGCAGTTCTTC.

V usage is TRBV14 and J usage is TRBJ1-1; TRBD1 is a possible D gene (6 bases). V was shortened by 4 bases and J by 2 bases, with 17 bases between the two germline ends. Germline lookup yields CDR1 SGHDN and CDR2 FVKESK. The CDR3 is 16 amino acids. CDR3 loop: CASSPGTLGANTEAFF. In nucleotides, the CDR3 is TGTGCCAGCAGCCCAGGGACATTGGGAGCAAACACTGAAGCTTTCTTT.

The CDR3 nucleotides read TGCAGCGTTTCCGGTAATGGTAATGAAAAACTGTTTTTT. Translated, it gives CSVSGNGNEKLFF. The genes are TRBV29-1 and TRBJ1-4; D unclear. CDR3 length: 13 amino acids. Germline V gene sequence: CDR1 SQVTM, CDR2 ANQGSEA. V dropped 5 bases and J dropped 4 bases, with 11 bases sitting between them.

The table lists this clonotype with a few counts. The CDR3: CSARDPPEGDTQYF. Here the CDR3 DNA reads TGCAGTGCTAGAGACCCACCCGAAGGGGATACGCAGTATTTT. This chain connects TRBV20-1 to TRBJ2-3; D uncertain. CDR1 and CDR2 from the germline V gene are DFQATT and SNEGSKA (reference sequence). This CDR3 region has 14 residues. V lost 0 bases, J lost 6 bases, and 13 bases lay in between.

The sample holds many counts of this clonotype. The rearrangement joins TRBV2 to TRBJ2-1, with TRBD2 as a possible D gene (5 bases). The CDR3 sequence is 15 residues long. Germline CDR1 reads SNHLY; CDR2 reads FYNNEI. V dropped 1 base and J dropped 4 bases, with 11 bases sitting between them. As DNA, the CDR3 is TGTGCCAGCAGTGAAGTAGGAGGCCCATACAATGAGCAGTTCTTC. It encodes CASSEVGGPYNEQFF.

This clonotype was seen a handful of times. A junction end diverges from the germline sequence, so it may reflect a read error. This chain uses TRBV7-9 with TRBJ1-3; D not resolved. Germline CDR1 and CDR2: SEHNR and FQNEAQ (reference sequence). The CDR3 extends over 16 amino acids. CDR3 amino acids: CASSPLTETSGNTIYF. CDR3 bases: TGTGCCAGTAGCCCGTTGACGGAAACCTCTGGAAACACCATATACTTT.

The chain has TRBV28 and TRBJ2-7; the D is unclear. TRBJ2-1 matches the DNA end more closely, so the J call is doubtful. CDR3 length equals 15 residues. Germline V lookup: CDR1 MDHEN, CDR2 SYDVKM. The CDR3 nucleotides read TGTGCCAGCAGTTTGCCTCAGGACGGGTACAATGAGCAGTTCTTC. It encodes CASSLPQDGYNEQFF.

This chain connects TRBV29-1 to TRBJ1-2; D is ambiguous. V was pared by 3 bases and J by 7 bases, with 6 bases between. CDR3 length: 10 amino acids. In germline, CDR1 is SQVTM, CDR2 ANQGSEA. This chain's CDR3 is CSVDTGGYTF. In nucleotides, the CDR3 is TGCAGCGTTGATACCGGTGGCTACACCTTC.

This chain links TRBV20-1 with TRBJ1-2, with D possibly TRBD1 on 6 matching bases. V was cut by 2 bases and J by 3 bases, with 10 bases left in between. The CDR3 extends over 13 amino acids. CDR1 is DFQATT, CDR2 SNEGSKA, per germline (reference sequence). The CDR3 is CSARPDSDYGYTF. In DNA, the CDR3 is TGCAGTGCTAGACCGGACAGCGACTATGGCTACACCTTC.

In this sample, this clonotype turned up a few times. The chain uses TRBV5-1 and TRBJ2-3; D might be TRBD2 (7 bases). V lost 0 bases to trimming and J lost 1 base, with 15 bases between them. The CDR3 extends over 17 amino acids. Per germline, CDR1 SGHRS and CDR2 YFSETQ. The CDR3 nucleotides are TGCGCCAGCAGCTTGGTCCAAGGGGGGGCCGGCACAGATACGCAGTATTTT. This encodes CASSLVQGGAGTDTQYF. The whole variable domain, filled in from reference TRBV5-1 and TRBJ2-3, reads KAGVTQTPRYLIKTRGQQVTLSCSPISGHRSVSWYQQTPGQGLQFLFEYFSETQRNKGNFPGRFSGRQFSNSRSEMNVSTLELGDSALYLCASSLVQGGAGTDTQYFGPGTRLTVL.

This chain joins TRBV24-1 and TRBJ2-6, with D unclear. Germline values: CDR1 KGHDR, CDR2 SFDVKD. CDR3 size: 15 residues. Trimming took 2 bases from V and 4 from J, leaving 8 bases between them. The CDR3 nucleotides are TGTGCCACCAGTGATTCCCCCCTAGGGGCCAACGTCCTGACTTTC. Protein sequence: CATSDSPLGANVLTF.

This clonotype was seen a few times. The chain couples TRBV27 to TRBJ2-5, with D possibly matching TRBD1 (6 bases). The CDR3 totals 14 residues. Trimming cost V 5 bases and J 5 bases, with 15 bases left between them. The V gene's germline CDR1 is MNHEY and CDR2 SMNVEV (reference sequence). The CDR3 sequence is CASSRGQRRETQYF. The CDR3 region has the DNA TGTGCCAGCAGTCGAGGACAGCGGCGGGAGACCCAGTACTTC.

There are a few counts of this clonotype. The V gene is TRBV5-6, the J gene TRBJ1-2; D gene uncertain. Per germline, CDR1 SGHDT and CDR2 YYEEEE. Between the trimmed V and J ends, which lost 1 base and 6 bases, there was a span of 10 bases. This CDR3 is 13 amino acids long. CDR3 loop: CASSLRGANGYTF. The DNA of the CDR3 is TGTGCCAGCAGCTTGCGGGGTGCGAATGGCTACACCTTC.

About this clonotype itself: One end of the junction varies from germline; a read error may be responsible. This rearrangement joins TRBV7-9 to TRBJ2-1; TRBD2 might be the D (7 bases). The V gene's germline CDR1 is SEHNR and CDR2 FQNEAQ (reference sequence). The CDR3 contains 15 residues. The CDR3 DNA sequence: TGTGCCAGCAGTCGGGGGGCGAGGGGGTACAATGAGCAGCTCTTC. Amino acid sequence: CASSRGARGYNEQLF.

This clonotype was detected a few times. The chain employs TRBV20-1 and TRBJ2-3; D perhaps matches TRBD2 (6 bases). The CDR3 has 15 residues. Per the germline V gene, CDR1 is DFQATT and CDR2 is SNEGSKA (reference sequence). V shed 3 bases and J shed 4 bases, with 17 bases lying between them. The CDR3 nucleotides read TGCAGTGCTAGGGTCCCCGGGACTCGCCCAGATACGCAGTATTTT. Translated: CSARVPGTRPDTQYF.

V and J are TRBV2 and TRBJ2-3; possibly TRBD2 for D (6 bases). In germline, CDR1 is SNHLY, CDR2 FYNNEI. The CDR3 runs to 15 residues. The V end lost 4 bases, the J end lost 1 base, and 12 bases lay between the germline ends. The CDR3 bases are TGTGCCAGCAGTGTGGAGGGTGGGGGCACAGATACGCAGTATTTT. This gives the protein CASSVEGGGTDTQYF. Variable domain in full (rest from reference TRBV2 and TRBJ2-3): EPEVTQTPSHQVTQMGQEVILRCVPISNHLYFYWYRQILGQKVEFLVSFYNNEISEKSEIFDDQFSVERPDGSNFTLKIRSTKLEDSAMYFCASSVEGGGTDTQYFGPGTRLTVL.

This clonotype was observed a handful of times. The chain links TRBV27 to TRBJ2-7, with TRBD1 as a possible D gene (5 bases). The CDR3 totals 13 residues. Trimming removed 7 bases at V and 2 bases at J, with 12 bases between. Germline V lookup: CDR1 MNHEY, CDR2 SMNVEV (reference sequence). In DNA, the CDR3 is TGTGCCAGCAAGGGGAACAGAGCCTACGAGCAGTACTTC. It codes for CASKGNRAYEQYF.